The clone carrying this TCR beta chain came up many times. This CDR3 comprises 16 residues. Trimming removed 6 bases from V and 5 bases from J; junction bases left unmatched: 12. Germline CDR1 is MNHNS and CDR2 is SASEGT. The iRepertoire nested amplicon-rescue multiplex PCR amplified TCR alpha and beta CDR3s from RNA. Each CDR3 protein is one row after TCRdb ran MiXCR on the multiplex PCR reads. The sample lists approximately 100,000 distinct CDR3 sequences, approximately 28% occurring once. This record belongs to a study of glioma-infiltrating T cells. The sequencing input was glioma tissue, nonneoplastic brain tissue, or PBMCs (not recorded which). This receptor was obtained from a human donor with low-grade glioma or glioblastoma, undergoing nonglioma brain surgery, or in good health (not recorded which). J is TRBJ2-5 and V is TRBV6-1; 10 bases map to TRBD1. CDR3 amino acids: CASRSHGTGAGETQYF. In DNA form, the CDR3 reads TGTGCCAGCAGGTCTCACGGGACAGGGGCGGGTGAGACCCAGTACTTC.